The 7 T cell receptor beta chains reported below all come from one sample, sequenced in a study of blood T cell repertoires in COVID-19. Assay used: immunoSEQ multiplex PCR; TCRdb lists only in-frame clones, some missing. The sample has 430,000 or so clones; 85% to 90% are singletons. Sequencing was carried out using peripheral blood. The receptors shown here come from a man younger than 35 with COVID-19, enrolled during active disease.

This sequence joins TRBV29-1 and TRBJ1-4, with D tentatively TRBD1 (6 bases). The germline V and J ends were trimmed by 3 bases and 8 bases, with 10 bases remaining between them. This CDR3 region has 12 residues. The germline gives CDR1 SQVTM, CDR2 ANQGSEA. The CDR3 protein is CSVETDREKLFF. The DNA of the CDR3 is TGCAGCGTTGAGACAGACAGGGAAAAACTGTTTTTT. The full variable domain, with the rest looked up from reference TRBV29-1 and TRBJ1-4, is SAVISQKPSRDICQRGTSLTIQCQVDSQVTMMFWYRQQPGQSLTLIATANQGSEATYESGFVIDKFPISRPNLTFSTLTVSNMSPEDSSIYLCSVETDREKLFFGSGTQLSVL.

The V gene is TRBV6-5, the J gene TRBJ2-5, with 7 bases matching TRBD1. The CDR3 sequence is 12 residues long. The V gene's germline CDR1 is MNHEY and CDR2 SVGAGI. J was trimmed by 2 bases and V by 7 bases; bases with no gene match: 1. The CDR3 nucleotides are TGTGCCAGCACGGACAGGCAAGAGACCCAGTACTTC. It specifies CASTDRQETQYF.

This clone appeared once. The V gene is TRBV2, the J gene TRBJ1-1; D may be TRBD1 (6 bases). The CDR3 runs to 17 residues. Trimming cost V 1 base and J 1 base, with 16 bases left between them. Germline loops: CDR1 SNHLY, CDR2 FYNNEI. CDR3 DNA: TGTGCCAGCAGTGAAGGAGGGGGAGGGTTCCCGAACACTGAAGCTTTCTTT. Translation: CASSEGGGGFPNTEAFF. Drawing the rest from reference TRBV2 and TRBJ1-1, the complete variable domain is EPEVTQTPSHQVTQMGQEVILRCVPISNHLYFYWYRQILGQKVEFLVSFYNNEISEKSEIFDDQFSVERPDGSNFTLKIRSTKLEDSAMYFCASSEGGGGFPNTEAFFGQGTRLTVV.

A single count supports this clone. The chain employs TRBV15 and TRBJ1-2; TRBD1 matches 8 bases. Germline V gene data show CDR1 as LNHNV and CDR2 as YYDKDF (reference sequence). With V trimmed by 9 bases and J by 6 bases, 9 bases remained unmatched. The CDR3 has 13 residues. CDR3: CATQGQGFDGYTF. For the CDR3, the DNA is TGTGCCACACAAGGACAGGGCTTTGATGGCTACACCTTC.

J is TRBJ2-7 and V is TRBV6-5; 11 nucleotides line up with TRBD1. The germline gives CDR1 MNHEY, CDR2 SVGAGI. V lost 0 bases to trimming and J lost 2 bases; unmatched junction nucleotides: 3. This CDR3 has 16 residues. CDR3 loop: CASSYSLGQGAYEQYF. DNA for the CDR3: TGTGCCAGCAGTTACTCGCTGGGACAGGGGGCCTACGAGCAGTACTTC.

The chain carries TRBV5-1 and TRBJ1-6, with TRBD1 as a possible D gene (6 bases). Trimming stripped 2 bases from V and 7 bases from J, with 10 bases between. The CDR3 is made up of 14 amino acids. Per germline, CDR1 SGHRS and CDR2 YFSETQ. CDR3 residues: CASSFEGGNSPLHF. The CDR3 bases are TGCGCCAGCAGCTTTGAGGGGGGGAATTCACCCCTCCACTTT.

The gene calls are TRBV7-3 and TRBJ2-3; 9 bases map to TRBD2. In germline, CDR1 is SGHTA, CDR2 FQGTGA. The CDR3 sequence is 18 residues long. The J segment lost 4 bases and the V segment lost 2 bases, leaving 13 bases of the junction unmatched. The CDR3 coding sequence is TGTGCCAGCAGCTTAGGTAGCGGGAGTTCATTTCTTGCAGATACGCAGTATTTT. Translated, it gives CASSLGSGSSFLADTQYF.